This T cell receptor beta chain is drawn from a study of blood T cell repertoires in COVID-19. The CDR3 length is 13 residues. The trim removed 7 bases at V and 5 bases at J, leaving 5 bases unmatched. Libraries were prepared by immunoSEQ multiplex PCR; TCRdb keeps only in-frame clonotypes and omits some of them. This sample carries 180,000 or so clones, less than 85% of them seen once, and the ten largest clones take approximately 4.7%. The chain is built from TRBV12-3 or TRBV12-4 and TRBJ2-5; 9 bases are a match to TRBD2. What was sequenced was PBMCs or T cells enriched from blood (not recorded which). The receptor was derived from a woman in her fifties or sixties who had recovered from COVID-19. The CDR3 here is CASTLLAGETQYF. The CDR3 region has the DNA TGTGCCAGCACCTTACTAGCGGGTGAGACCCAGTACTTC.